These T cell receptor beta chains were read from a single sample in a study of Graves' ophthalmopathy and Graves' hyperthyroidism. One entry per CDR3 protein results from TCRdb running MiXCR on the multiplex PCR reads. The sample holds tens of thousands of distinct CDR3 sequences, 48% seen once. Specimen: peripheral blood. The receptors here all came from an adult woman with stable Graves' hyperthyroidism. Each CDR3 is given with its conserved first and last residue. The D gene is left open where the match is weak. Clone sizes are given selectively: once, few, many, or a class where the clone is expanded.

d_gene	v_gene	j_gene	abundance	CDR3aa	CDR3nt
.	TRBV20-1	TRBJ2-1	medium-sized	CSATRDRNEQFF	TGCAGTGCTACCCGGGACCGCAATGAGCAGTTCTTC
.	TRBV2	TRBJ2-1	.	CASSPGFRNEQFF	TGTGCCAGCAGTCCAGGTTTCCGCAATGAGCAGTTCTTC
.	TRBV19	TRBJ1-4	few	CASRTVSTNEKLFF	TGTGCCAGTAGGACAGTCTCAACTAATGAAAAACTGTTTTTT
TRBD2	TRBV11-1	TRBJ2-1	many	CASSTGTRSYNEQFF	TGTGCCAGCAGCACCGGGACTAGATCCTACAATGAGCAGTTCTTC
.	TRBV7-2	TRBJ2-1	.	CASSHRDVSYNEQFF	TGTGCCAGCAGCCACCGGGACGTCTCCTACAATGAGCAGTTCTTC
.	TRBV27	TRBJ1-6	many	CASTNRLGASPLHF	TGTGCCAGCACAAACAGGCTTGGGGCTTCACCCCTCCACTTT
.	TRBV5-1	TRBJ2-7	medium-sized	CASSLVGGTYEQYF	TGCGCCAGCAGCTTGGTCGGCGGGACCTACGAGCAGTACTTC
.	TRBV6-4	TRBJ2-3	.	CASSDSWGQGNW	.
TRBD1	TRBV18	TRBJ2-4	.	CASSRTGVAKNIQYF	TGTGCCAGCTCACGGACAGGGGTAGCCAAAAACATTCAGTACTTC
.	TRBV12-3/TRBV12-4	TRBJ2-3	many	CASSPLSTDTQYF	TGTGCCAGCAGTCCTTTAAGCACAGATACGCAGTATTTT
.	TRBV19	TRBJ2-7	.	CARVRGHEQYF	TGTGCTAGAGTGCGGGGGCACGAGCAGTACTTC
TRBD1	TRBV5-4	TRBJ2-3	.	CASSLDRDFTDTQYF	TGTGCCAGCAGCCTGGACAGGGATTTCACAGATACGCAGTATTTT
.	TRBV30	TRBJ1-3	.	CAWSSTLSGNTIYF	TGTGCCTGGAGTAGCACTCTCTCTGGAAACACCATATATTTT
TRBD1	TRBV28	TRBJ2-1	.	CASSYQQGALF	TGTGCCAGCAGTTATCAACAGGGGGCATTGTTC
TRBD2	TRBV2	TRBJ2-5	few	CASRSTSGREETQYF	TGTGCCAGCAGGTCGACTAGCGGGAGGGAAGAGACCCAGTACTTC
TRBD1	TRBV20-1	TRBJ1-1	.	CSAALGDRTEAFF	TGCAGTGCTGCACTAGGGGACAGGACTGAAGCTTTCTTT
.	TRBV5-1	TRBJ2-3	many	CASSFPPQDPTDTQYF	TGCGCCAGCAGCTTCCCTCCACAGGACCCCACAGATACGCAGTATTTT
.	TRBV2	TRBJ2-7	.	CASRRELLYEQYF	TGTGCCAGCAGACGGGAGCTTCTCTACGAGCAGTACTTC
.	TRBV7-7	TRBJ2-1	medium-sized	CASSPREGYYNEQFF	TGTGCCAGCAGCCCCCGTGAGGGTTACTACAATGAGCAGTTCTTC
.	TRBV5-1	TRBJ1-1	.	CASSPRGAEAFF	TGCGCCAGCAGCCCCCGGGGGGCTGAAGCTTTCTTT
TRBD2	TRBV24-1	TRBJ2-1	.	CATSECGTTKNEQFF	TGTGCCACCAGTGAATGTGGGACTACCAAGAATGAGCAGTTCTTC
.	TRBV19	TRBJ1-6	medium-sized	CASSGLGVRNSPLHF	TGTGCCAGTAGTGGCCTTGGGGTGCGAAATTCACCCCTCCACTTT